These T cell receptor beta chains were read from a single sample in a study of response to subunit inactivated influenza vaccine. TCRdb used MiXCR to reprocess the RT-PCR reads, holding one entry per CDR3 protein. The repertoire holds hundreds of thousands of distinct CDR3 sequences, about an eighth seen once, with about a tenth in the top ten. The sequenced sample was PBMCs from blood, obtained on the day of vaccination. Receptors were obtained from a man aged 50 to 60 who received an inactivated influenza vaccine. The CDR3 runs from the conserved cysteine through the conserved F or W. Fields, in order: V gene, D gene, J gene, clone size, CDR3 protein, CDR3 DNA. A D gene is named only where the DNA matches it firmly. Rows give clone size only sometimes, using once, few, many, or a class for an expanded clone.

TRBV20-1	TRBD2	TRBJ2-7	-	CSAPGGLAGNYEQYF	TGCAGTGCACCAGGGGGACTAGCGGGAAACTACGAGCAGTACTTC
TRBV29-1	-	TRBJ2-1	few	CSAPGTYYNEQFF	TGCAGCGCACCCGGGACATACTACAATGAGCAGTTCTTC
TRBV28	TRBD2	TRBJ2-5	few	CASSLHLAELVETQYF	TGTGCCAGCAGTTTACATCTAGCGGAGCTCGTAGAGACCCAGTACTTC
TRBV7-2	-	TRBJ2-7	-	CASSKGRVSSYEQYF	TGTGCCAGCAGCAAAGGACGGGTCAGCTCCTACGAGCAGTACTTC
TRBV20-1	TRBD2	TRBJ2-7	once	CSATNAASGSIYEQYF	TGCAGTGCCACAAACGCGGCTAGCGGGAGCATCTACGAGCAGTACTTC
TRBV2	TRBD1	TRBJ2-2	many	CASTSGLWDRGYTGELFF	TGTGCCAGCACTAGCGGACTATGGGACAGGGGATACACCGGGGAGCTGTTTTTT
TRBV5-1	TRBD2	TRBJ2-1	-	CASSLLSGGVSLNEQFF	TGCGCCAGCAGCTTGCTGAGCGGGGGGGTCTCCTTGAATGAGCAGTTCTTC
TRBV11-2	TRBD2	TRBJ2-7	-	CASSLDPTSGRVQYF	TGTGCCAGCAGCTTAGATCCGACTAGCGGGAGGGTGCAGTACTTC
TRBV5-1	TRBD1	TRBJ2-3	few	CASTPGTGLDTQYF	TGCGCCAGCACTCCCGGGACAGGGCTCGATACGCAGTATTTT
TRBV7-6	-	TRBJ1-4	few	CASSLWNEKLFF	TGTGCCAGCAGCTTGTGGAATGAAAAACTGTTTTTT
TRBV15	-	TRBJ2-7	-	CATSTFSGVMSYEQYF	TGTGCCACCAGCACTTTCAGTGGAGTAATGTCCTACGAGCAGTACTTC
TRBV25-1	TRBD2	TRBJ2-3	few	CASSVLAGGASTDTQYF	TGTGCCAGCAGTGTACTAGCGGGAGGGGCTAGCACAGATACGCAGTATTTT
TRBV6-1	-	TRBJ2-1	few	CASSVSNNEQFF	TGTGCCAGCAGTGTCAGTAACAATGAGCAGTTCTTC
TRBV20-1	-	TRBJ2-3	many	CSASGSFIGTQYF	TGCAGTGCTAGCGGGAGTTTTATCGGTACGCAGTATTTT
TRBV10-2	TRBD1	TRBJ1-2	-	CASGDRGGYTF	TGCGCCAGCGGTGACAGGGGCGGCTACACCTTC
TRBV9	TRBD2	TRBJ2-5	few	CASSVVAGVKETQYF	TGTGCCAGCAGCGTAGTGGCGGGAGTTAAAGAGACCCAGTACTTC
TRBV2	-	TRBJ2-7	-	CASSPRLDHIEQYF	TGTGCCAGCAGTCCCCGACTAGATCACATCGAGCAGTACTTC
TRBV7-2	TRBD2	TRBJ2-3	few	CASGGGTYTDTQYF	TGTGCCAGCGGGGGGGGGACTTACACAGATACGCAGTATTTT
TRBV7-2	-	TRBJ2-3	many	CASSLGPATDTQYF	TGTGCCAGCAGCTTAGGGCCAGCTACAGATACGCAGTATTTT
TRBV2	-	TRBJ2-7	many	CASRSDQGGEQYF	TGTGCCAGCAGGTCTGATCAGGGAGGCGAGCAGTACTTC
TRBV7-2	-	TRBJ2-3	few	CASQGDTQYF	TGTGCCAGCCAAGGAGATACGCAGTATTTT
TRBV5-1	-	TRBJ2-7	few	CASSLSDIQGPQSYEQYF	TGCGCCAGCAGCTTGTCCGATATACAGGGACCACAGTCCTACGAGCAGTACTTC
TRBV11-2	-	TRBJ1-6	few	CASSVGQTLNSPLHF	TGTGCCAGCAGCGTCGGACAGACCCTTAATTCACCCCTCCACTTT
TRBV3-1	-	TRBJ2-1	-	CASSQDLYSNNEQFF	TGTGCCAGCAGCCAAGATCTGTACAGTAACAATGAGCAGTTCTTC
TRBV6-2/TRBV6-3	-	TRBJ2-3	many	CASSLTRTTDTQYF	TGTGCCAGCAGTCTCACCAGGACCACAGATACGCAGTATTTT
TRBV5-1	TRBD1	TRBJ2-3	-	CASSWPTGGSDTQYF	TGCGCCAGCAGCTGGCCGACAGGGGGCTCAGATACGCAGTATTTT
TRBV7-9	TRBD1	TRBJ2-3	few	CASSLEVTGGTDTQYF	TGTGCCAGCAGCTTAGAGGTCACAGGGGGCACAGATACGCAGTATTTT
TRBV4-2	-	TRBJ2-7	many	CASSRLTSRPLEQYF	TGTGCCAGCAGCCGCCTTACTAGCCGTCCCCTCGAGCAGTACTTC
TRBV29-1	TRBD2	TRBJ2-7	few	CSARLAGGSRHEQYF	TGCAGCGCCAGACTAGCGGGAGGCTCGCGGCACGAGCAGTACTTC
TRBV7-8	-	TRBJ1-4	few	CASSLWDEKLFF	TGTGCCAGCAGCTTATGGGATGAAAAACTGTTTTTT
TRBV6-1	TRBD2	TRBJ2-5	-	CASRLGLAGGETQYF	TGTGCCAGTCGGCTGGGACTAGCGGGGGGGGAGACCCAGTACTTC
TRBV20-1	-	TRBJ2-7	-	CSAANKSHRAFIREQYF	TGCAGTGCCGCAAACAAATCTCACAGGGCCTTTATCCGGGAGCAGTACTTC
TRBV5-1	-	TRBJ2-1	few	CASSSGVRDNEQFF	TGCGCCAGCAGCTCTGGAGTCCGAGACAATGAGCAGTTCTTC
TRBV6-2/TRBV6-3	-	TRBJ2-7	few	CASKQTYEQYF	TGTGCCAGCAAGCAAACCTACGAGCAGTACTTC
TRBV4-2	-	TRBJ2-5	-	CASSQDPSMETQYF	TGTGCCAGCAGCCAAGACCCCAGCATGGAGACCCAGTACTTC
TRBV5-5	TRBD1	TRBJ1-1	few	CASSKTGPEEAFF	TGTGCCAGCAGCAAGACAGGGCCAGAGGAAGCTTTCTTT
TRBV6-5	-	TRBJ2-7	-	CASSYGAGAGHEQYF	TGTGCCAGCAGTTACGGAGCTGGGGCGGGACACGAGCAGTACTTC
TRBV12-5	-	TRBJ1-2	-	CASGLVGGNYGYTF	TGTGCTAGTGGTTTGGTAGGGGGTAACTATGGCTACACCTTC
TRBV3-1	TRBD2	TRBJ2-1	-	CASSHGTSGRASYEQFF	TGTGCCAGCAGCCACGGGACTAGCGGGAGGGCCTCCTATGAGCAGTTCTTC
TRBV30	-	TRBJ1-2	-	CAWSPRTVFYGYTF	TGTGCCTGGAGTCCTAGGACAGTTTTTTATGGCTACACCTTC
TRBV9	-	TRBJ2-2	many	CASSVGIRTPRGNTGELFF	TGTGCCAGCAGCGTTGGAATTCGGACCCCCCGGGGGAACACCGGGGAGCTGTTTTTT
TRBV5-1	TRBD1	TRBJ2-7	-	CAGSQDRAMYEQYF	TGCGCCGGCAGCCAAGACAGGGCGATGTACGAGCAGTACTTC
TRBV27	-	TRBJ1-6	many	CASSFGGTGSPLHF	TGTGCCAGCAGTTTCGGGGGTACAGGTTCACCCCTCCACTTT
TRBV6-2/TRBV6-3	-	TRBJ2-2	once	CASSDFMGSTGELFF	TGTGCCAGCAGTGACTTCATGGGATCCACCGGGGAGCTGTTTTTT
TRBV12-3/TRBV12-4	-	TRBJ1-5	many	CASSLSGARTNQPQHF	TGTGCCAGCAGTCTATCAGGGGCGAGAACCAATCAGCCCCAGCATTTT
TRBV6-2/TRBV6-3	TRBD1	TRBJ2-1	-	CASTRGTGVYNEQFF	TGTGCCAGCACCAGAGGGACAGGGGTCTACAATGAGCAGTTCTTC
TRBV28	-	TRBJ2-5	few	CASNLGRVETQYF	TGTGCCAGCAACTTGGGCAGGGTGGAGACCCAGTACTTC
TRBV28	-	TRBJ2-1	-	CASSFGRAPTGNEQFF	TGTGCCAGCAGTTTTGGCAGGGCCCCTACCGGGAATGAGCAGTTCTTC
TRBV14	-	TRBJ2-1	-	CASTETQSSYNEQFF	TGTGCCAGCACGGAAACACAGAGCTCCTACAATGAGCAGTTCTTC
TRBV2	TRBD2	TRBJ2-5	-	CASSSRLAGDETQYF	TGTGCCAGCAGTTCGCGACTAGCGGGGGATGAGACCCAGTACTTC
TRBV12-3/TRBV12-4	-	TRBJ2-3	-	CASSLGDTTQYF	TGTGCCAGCAGTTTGGGGGACACAACGCAGTATTTT
TRBV12-3/TRBV12-4	-	TRBJ2-3	few	CASSPPVGGLDTQYF	TGTGCCAGCAGTCCCCCAGTGGGTGGATTAGATACGCAGTATTTT
TRBV2	-	TRBJ2-2	-	CASRDGLNTGELFF	TGTGCCAGCCGGGACGGATTGAACACCGGGGAGCTGTTTTTT
TRBV5-1	TRBD1	TRBJ1-1	-	CASARDSPTEAFF	TGCGCCAGCGCCCGGGACAGCCCCACTGAAGCTTTCTTT